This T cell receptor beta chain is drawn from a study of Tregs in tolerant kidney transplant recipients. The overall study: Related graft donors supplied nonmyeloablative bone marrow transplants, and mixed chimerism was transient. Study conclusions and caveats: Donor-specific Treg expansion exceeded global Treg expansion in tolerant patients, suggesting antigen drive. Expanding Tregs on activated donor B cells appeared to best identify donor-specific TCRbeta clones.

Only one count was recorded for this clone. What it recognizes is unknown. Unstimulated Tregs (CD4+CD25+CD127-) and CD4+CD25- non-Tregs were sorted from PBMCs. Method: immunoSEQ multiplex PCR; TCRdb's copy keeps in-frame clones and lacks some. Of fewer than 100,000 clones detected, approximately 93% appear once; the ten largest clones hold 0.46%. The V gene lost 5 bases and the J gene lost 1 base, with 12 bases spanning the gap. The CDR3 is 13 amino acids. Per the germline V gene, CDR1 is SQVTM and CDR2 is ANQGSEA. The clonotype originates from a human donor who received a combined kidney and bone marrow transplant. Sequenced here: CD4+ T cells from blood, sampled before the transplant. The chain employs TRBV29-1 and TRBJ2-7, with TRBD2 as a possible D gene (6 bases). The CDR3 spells CSVRLSGSYEQYF. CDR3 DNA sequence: TGCAGCGTTAGACTCAGCGGGTCCTACGAGCAGTACTTC.